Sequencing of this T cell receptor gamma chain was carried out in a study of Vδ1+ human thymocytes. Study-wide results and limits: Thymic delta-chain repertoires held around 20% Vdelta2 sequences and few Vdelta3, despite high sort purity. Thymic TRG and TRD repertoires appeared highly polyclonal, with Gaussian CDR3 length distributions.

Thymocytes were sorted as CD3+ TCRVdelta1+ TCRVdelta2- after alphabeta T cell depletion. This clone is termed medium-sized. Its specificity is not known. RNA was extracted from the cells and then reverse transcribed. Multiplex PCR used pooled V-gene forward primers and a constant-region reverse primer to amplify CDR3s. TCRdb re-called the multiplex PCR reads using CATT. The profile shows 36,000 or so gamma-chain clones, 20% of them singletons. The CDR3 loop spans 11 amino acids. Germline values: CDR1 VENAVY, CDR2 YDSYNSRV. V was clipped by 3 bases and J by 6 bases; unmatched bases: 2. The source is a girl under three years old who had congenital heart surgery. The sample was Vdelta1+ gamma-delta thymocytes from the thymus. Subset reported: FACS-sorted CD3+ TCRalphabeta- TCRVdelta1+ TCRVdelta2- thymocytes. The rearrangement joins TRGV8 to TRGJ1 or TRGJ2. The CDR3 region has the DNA TGTGCCACCTGGGATCCTTATAAGAAACTCTTT. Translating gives CATWDPYKKLF.